Each of the 2 T cell receptor beta chains below was sequenced from the same sample in a study of shared clonotypes between healthy human individuals. Profiling relied on immunoSEQ multiplex PCR, and the TCRdb table lists in-frame clones only, not all of them. The sample yields about 1,800,000 clones, about 95% seen once. As defined, naive CD8 cells were CD45RO-negative and positively selected for CCR7, with terminally differentiated effector memory CD45RA+ cells excluded. Source material: naive CD8+ T cells sorted from blood. The receptors come from a man younger than 35 in good health.

The CDR3 DNA reads TGTGCCAGCAGCACAGGCCTCAATCAGCCCCAGCATTTT. It translates to CASSTGLNQPQHF. The chain joins TRBV27 to TRBJ1-5, with a weak D call TRBD1 (5 bases). CDR1 MNHEY and CDR2 SMNVEV come from the germline V gene (reference sequence). This CDR3 region has 13 residues. Trimming took off 6 bases at V and 3 bases at J, with 9 bases between the two ends.

The chain couples TRBV19 to TRBJ1-2; no firm D call. The CDR3 consists of 14 residues. Germline CDR1 and CDR2: LNHDA and SQIVND (reference sequence). Trimming shortened V by 3 bases and J by 3 bases, and 11 bases separated the two germline ends. CDR3 region: CASSIQATDYGYTF. CDR3 DNA: TGTGCCAGTAGTATCCAGGCGACGGACTATGGCTACACCTTC.